The 13 T cell receptor beta chains below were found in one sample sequenced in a study of T cells in women clearing cervical HPV infection. Profiled with immunoSEQ multiplex PCR; TCRdb holds only in-frame clones, not every one. This sample contains about 31,000 clones. Sequenced input: blood buffy coat. The receptors shown here come from a woman aged 18 to 75 with a cervical HPV16 infection that either progressed to CIN3+ or cleared (not recorded which).

Remarks on this clone: The read ends 3 residues early relative to the CDR3; the germline J gene fills the gap. This chain uses TRBV7-2 with TRBJ2-4, with 7 bases lining up with TRBD1. The CDR3 extends over 13 amino acids. Per the germline V gene, CDR1 is SGHTA and CDR2 is FQGNSA. The DNA read from the CDR3 is TGTGCCAGCAGCCTGAGACAGGGAAGTGGT. It codes for CASSLRQGSG. The whole CDR3 reads CASSLRQGSGQYF.

Note on this clone: The read terminates 3 residues before the CDR3 end, so the remaining end is supplied by the germline J gene. V and J are TRBV19 and TRBJ2-4, with 10 bases lining up with TRBD1. V lost 6 bases and J lost 6; bases outside the gene matches: 8. From germline, CDR1 is LNHDA and CDR2 SQIVND (reference sequence). The CDR3 consists of 15 residues. The sequenced part of the CDR3 DNA is TGTGCCAGTAGCTCCGGGACAGGGGTTGCAAACATT. Translating gives CASSSGTGVANI. The whole CDR3 region reads CASSSGTGVANIQYF.

For this clone: Coverage ceases 3 residues before the CDR3 finishes, and the germline J gene fills in the end. The chain uses TRBV5-1 and TRBJ2-6; D call uncertain. The CDR3 loop spans 15 amino acids. The ends were cut back, 4 bases at V and 0 bases at J, with 8 bases in the middle. Germline V gene data show CDR1 as SGHRS and CDR2 as YFSETQ. This CDR3 is CASSQTASGANVLTF. The sequenced CDR3 bases are TGCGCCAGCAGCCAAACAGCCTCTGGGGCCAACGTC.

Concerning this clone: The missing CDR3 end, 3 residues past where the read stops, is filled in from the germline J gene. This rearrangement joins TRBV19 to TRBJ1-2; no firm D call. CDR3 length equals 15 residues. Germline CDR1 reads LNHDA; CDR2 reads SQIVND (reference sequence). CDR3 in amino acids: CATESTSGSTDTYTF. The sequenced part of the CDR3 DNA is TGTGCCACCGAATCGACTAGCGGGAGCACAGATACC. Based on the CDR3 plus reference TRBV19 and TRBJ1-2, the full variable domain is DGGITQSPKYLFRKEGQNVTLSCEQNLNHDAMYWYRQDPGQGLRLIYYSQIVNDFQKGDIAEGYSVSREKKESFPLTVTSAQKNPTAFYLCATESTSGSTDTYTFGSGTRLTVV.

As concerns this clone: Read sequence stops 3 residues before the CDR3 end, and the germline J gene provides the missing end. This chain joins TRBV11-3 and TRBJ1-2; 8 nucleotides agree with TRBD1. The junction had 12 bases not matched to a gene; V was cut back by 5 bases and J by 7 bases. Germline V CDR1 and CDR2: SGHNT, YENEEA. The CDR3 is 15 residues long. The CDR3 protein is CASSPGQGGILGYTF. The part of the CDR3 DNA that was read is TGTGCCAGCAGCCCTGGACAGGGCGGCATACTTGGC.

Turning to this clone: The observed sequence ends 3 residues before the CDR3 terminus, with the missing tail filled in from the germline J gene. V gene TRBV7-2 combines with J gene TRBJ1-2, with D unresolved. Per germline, CDR1 SGHTA and CDR2 FQGNSA. There are 13 residues in the CDR3. The CDR3 region is CASSFTIGRDYTF. The CDR3 DNA, read in part, is TGTGCCAGCAGCTTTACGATAGGGCGGGAC.

CDR3 in amino acids: CAISGTGGTRNEQFF. Partial CDR3 DNA: TGTGCCATCAGCGGGACAGGGGGGACCCGTAATGAG. This chain links TRBV10-3 with TRBJ2-1; 11 bases fit TRBD1. The read terminates 3 residues ahead of where the CDR3 ends, so the germline J gene completes it. The CDR3 consists of 15 residues. V gave up 6 bases and J gave up 7 bases; unmatched junction bases: 8. In germline, CDR1 is ENHRY, CDR2 SYGVKD.

Turning to this clone: The read halts 3 residues ahead of the CDR3 end, with the missing end drawn from the germline J gene. This chain links TRBV5-1 with TRBJ2-7; D might be TRBD1 or TRBD2, each matching 5 bases. The germline CDR1 and CDR2 sequences are SGHRS and YFSETQ. V was clipped by 0 bases and J by 1 base, with 8 bases between them. This CDR3 region has 14 residues. The CDR3 bases that were read are TGCGCCAGCAGCTTGGAGGGGAGATCCTACGAG. Translating gives CASSLEGRSYE. The whole CDR3 reads CASSLEGRSYEQYF. The complete variable domain, with remaining parts taken from reference TRBV5-1 and TRBJ2-7, reads KAGVTQTPRYLIKTRGQQVTLSCSPISGHRSVSWYQQTPGQGLQFLFEYFSETQRNKGNFPGRFSGRQFSNSRSEMNVSTLELGDSALYLCASSLEGRSYEQYFGPGTRLTVT.

As for this clone: The CDR3 end is not reached by the read, which stops 3 residues before it; the germline J gene fills it in. V gene TRBV5-5 combines with J gene TRBJ2-2; the match to TRBD2 covers 12 bases. The germline V gene encodes CDR1 SGHKS and CDR2 YYEKEE (reference sequence). The CDR3 runs to 15 residues. Trimming removed 5 bases from V and 6 bases from J; junction bases left unmatched: 5. Partial CDR3 DNA: TGTGCCAGCAGAGCTAGCGGGGGGGCTCCCGGGGAG. This sequence encodes CASRASGGAPGE. The CDR3, in full, reads CASRASGGAPGELFF.

To note about this clone: The CDR3 end falls 3 residues outside the read, so it is completed with the germline J gene. The chain couples TRBV5-1 to TRBJ2-7; possibly TRBD1 for D (5 bases). Looked up from germline, CDR1 is SGHRS and CDR2 is YFSETQ. V lost 0 bases and J 2 bases, leaving 12 bases between the germline ends. There are 15 residues in the CDR3. CDR3 DNA, as far as it was read: TGCGCCAGCAGCTTGGCCCCCAGGGTAACCTACGAG. Amino acids: CASSLAPRVTYE. The CDR3, in full, reads CASSLAPRVTYEQYF.

On this clone itself: The CDR3 end is not reached by the read, which stops 3 residues before it; the germline J gene fills it in. The J gene is TRBJ2-4, the V gene TRBV29-1, with no clear D. The CDR3 contains 13 residues. Per the germline V gene, CDR1 is SQVTM and CDR2 is ANQGSEA. The part of the CDR3 DNA that was read is TGCAGCGCCAAGGATCTCCCTAACTATGGT. Translation gives CSAKDLPNYG. The CDR3 in its entirety is CSAKDLPNYGQYF.

About this clone itself: The CDR3 end lies 3 residues beyond the end of the read and is filled in from the germline J gene. This chain connects TRBV7-2 to TRBJ2-7; TRBD1 is a possible D gene (6 bases). The CDR3 spans 14 residues. CDR1 SGHTA and CDR2 FQGNSA come from the germline V gene. The V end lost 3 bases, the J end lost 2 bases, and 11 bases lay between the germline ends. The CDR3 spells CASSFRTVTYEQYF. Incomplete CDR3 DNA: TGTGCCAGCAGCTTCCGGACAGTAACCTACGAG. The complete variable domain, with remaining parts taken from reference TRBV7-2 and TRBJ2-7, reads GAGVSQSPSNKVTEKGKDVELRCDPISGHTALYWYRQSLGQGLEFLIYFQGNSAPDKSGLPSDRFSAERTGGSVSTLTIQRTQQEDSAVYLCASSFRTVTYEQYFGPGTRLTVT.

Regarding this clone: The sequenced fragment ends 3 residues before the CDR3 boundary, so the rest is inferred from the germline J gene. The chain couples TRBV14 to TRBJ1-4, with D possibly being TRBD1 (5 bases). The CDR3 consists of 13 residues. The germline V gene encodes CDR1 SGHDN and CDR2 FVKESK. The covered CDR3 bases are TGTGCCAGCAGCCAAGGCAGGGATTCACCA. Its translation is CASSQGRDSP. The full CDR3 reads CASSQGRDSPLFF.